The next 14 T cell receptor beta chains were all read from a single sample in a study of immune characterization of retroperitoneal liposarcoma (dated by TCRdb to 2018 to 2020). The library was obtained by PCR. Sequenced using a NextSeq 500. TCRdb reanalyzed the raw reads on its own, using fastp at Q25 for trimming and MiXCR for clone calling, and kept in-frame beta chains. Duplicate CDR3 protein sequences are folded into a single record with the most common DNA and genes. For this sample there are roughly 10,000 distinct CDR3 sequences; 40% to 55% appear just once. The ten largest clones represent 8% to 13% of the sample. Sequencing used tumor tissue. Every receptor here comes from a female donor with retroperitoneal liposarcoma.

The CDR3 protein is CASVGSGVRMKNEQFF. DNA for the CDR3: TGTGCCAGCGTGGGGAGTGGGGTCAGGATGAAAAATGAGCAGTTCTTC. V and J are TRBV6-8 and TRBJ2-1; tentatively, D is TRBD2 (5 bases). Trimming left V 8 bases short and J 7 bases short, with 24 bases between. The CDR3 totals 16 residues. Germline V CDR1 and CDR2: MNHGY, SAAAGT.

This clonotype was counted a single time. The chain recombines TRBV6-5 with TRBJ2-3; possibly TRBD2 for D (5 bases). This CDR3 has 14 amino acids. V was trimmed by 10 bases and J by 3 bases, leaving 17 bases between them. CDR1 and CDR2 from the germline V gene are MNHEY and SVGAGI. CDR3 loop: CATRQGRGTDTQYF. CDR3 DNA sequence: TGTGCCACGCGGCAAGGGAGAGGGACAGATACGCAGTATTTT.

The chain is built from TRBV27 and TRBJ2-6; 13 bases line up with TRBD2. In germline, CDR1 is MNHEY, CDR2 SMNVEV (reference sequence). The CDR3 has 17 residues. V shed 5 bases, J shed 1 base, and the junction held 2 bases outside the gene matches. In nucleotides, the CDR3 is TGTGCCAGCAGTAGGACTAGCGGGAGATCTGGGGCCAACGTCCTGACTTTC. It specifies CASSRTSGRSGANVLTF. The full variable domain, rest sourced from reference TRBV27 and TRBJ2-6, is EAQVTQNPRYLITVTGKKLTVTCSQNMNHEYMSWYRQDPGLGLRQIYYSMNVEVTDKGDVPEGYKVSRKEKRNFPLILESPSPNQTSLYFCASSRTSGRSGANVLTFGAGSRLTVL.

This clonotype has only one observation. The V call is TRBV6-1, the J call TRBJ2-1; D might be TRBD1 or TRBD2, each matching 5 bases. This CDR3 contains 14 residues. The V gene lost 7 bases and the J gene lost 4 bases, with 14 bases spanning the gap. Germline lookup yields CDR1 MNHNS and CDR2 SASEGT. The CDR3 DNA sequence: TGTGCCAGCACCCGGGCAGGGAGTTACAATGAGCAGTTCTTC. Translating it yields CASTRAGSYNEQFF.

This sequence joins TRBV12-3 or TRBV12-4 and TRBJ1-1, with D maybe TRBD1 (6 bases). This CDR3 contains 14 residues. V was trimmed by 3 bases and J by 1 base, leaving 9 bases between them. The chain's CDR3 is CASSFPTGNTEAFF. In DNA form, the CDR3 reads TGTGCCAGCAGTTTCCCGACAGGGAACACTGAAGCTTTCTTT.

To note about this clonotype: A single base separates this from a much larger clone, so it may be a read error. The CDR3 end shows no conserved phenylalanine or tryptophan, and so a read error is likely. V and J are TRBV6-8 and TRBJ2-1; D is unclear. CDR3 length: 14 amino acids. Germline lookup yields CDR1 MNHGY and CDR2 SAAAGT. Trimming stripped 6 bases from V and 0 bases from J, with 9 bases between. CDR3 region: CASRAVSSYNEQFS. Here the CDR3 DNA reads TGTGCCAGCAGGGCTGTTAGCTCCTACAATGAGCAGTTCTCC.

The chain employs TRBV12-3 or TRBV12-4 and TRBJ1-2; no reliable D call. Trimming stripped 3 bases from V and 4 bases from J, with 12 bases between. This CDR3 spans 14 amino acids. CDR3 in amino acids: CASSFGPTSYGYTF. DNA for the CDR3: TGTGCCAGCAGTTTCGGACCTACGAGCTATGGCTACACCTTC.

On this clonotype itself: With a much larger clone just one base away, this may be a read error. This chain uses TRBV6-8 with TRBJ2-7; a weak D match, TRBD2 (6 bases). Trimming pared 8 bases from V and 2 bases from J, leaving 16 bases between. The CDR3 contains 14 residues. Germline CDR1 MNHGY, CDR2 SAAAGT. The CDR3 loop reads CASGGPGGTYEQYF. DNA of the CDR3: TGTGCCAGCGGTGGGCCCGGGGGAACCTACGAGCAGTACTTC.

To note about this clonotype: The junction differs from germline at one of its ends, possibly a read error. The rearrangement joins TRBV27 to TRBJ2-1; 9 nucleotides align to TRBD1. Germline loops: CDR1 MNHEY, CDR2 SMNVEV (reference sequence). This CDR3 is 10 amino acids long. CDR3 loop: CASSSGQGYF. The CDR3 DNA reads as TGTGCCAGCAGTTCGGGACAGGGATACTTC.

This clonotype was observed a handful of times. The chain recombines TRBV7-2 with TRBJ2-4; weak D call: TRBD2 (6 bases). V lost 1 base to trimming and J lost 13 bases, with 20 bases between them. From germline, CDR1 is SGHTA and CDR2 FQGNSA. The CDR3 runs 15 residues. The CDR3 DNA follows: TGTGCCAGCAGCTTAGATTCGGGGGTCTACAATGAGCAGTACTTC. Translation: CASSLDSGVYNEQYF.

The chain employs TRBV7-8 and TRBJ2-5, with 11 positions matching TRBD2. The DNA end is more similar to TRBJ2-7, so the J call may be wrong. The V gene's germline CDR1 is SGHVS and CDR2 FQNEAQ. This CDR3 contains 16 residues. CDR3 coding DNA: TGTGCCAGCAGCTTAGCGGCTAGCGGGGGGATCTACGAGCAGTACTTC. It yields the protein CASSLAASGGIYEQYF.

This chain uses TRBV28 with TRBJ2-1, with TRBD2 matching over 16 bases. The J call may be mistaken, given a closer DNA end match to TRBJ2-7. CDR3 length: 19 amino acids. Germline V CDR1 and CDR2: MDHEN, SYDVKM. The CDR3 region is CASSLMGTSGGASYNEQYF. CDR3 sequence (DNA): TGTGCCAGCAGTTTGATGGGGACTAGCGGGGGGGCTTCCTACAATGAGCAGTACTTC.

V gene TRBV6-6 combines with J gene TRBJ2-3, with TRBD2 as a possible D gene (5 bases). Germline V gene sequence: CDR1 MNHNY, CDR2 SVGAGI (reference sequence). The V gene lost 4 bases and the J gene lost 0 bases, with 8 bases spanning the gap. The CDR3 extends over 14 amino acids. CDR3 bases: TGTGCCAGCAGTTCCGGACTCAGCACAGATACGCAGTATTTT. It specifies CASSSGLSTDTQYF.

The rearrangement links TRBV7-2 to TRBJ2-1; tentative D call: TRBD2 (8 bases). CDR1 is SGHTA and CDR2 is FQGNSA in the germline V gene. The CDR3 has 17 amino acids. Trimming left V 5 bases short and J 6 bases short, with 23 bases between. The CDR3 coding sequence is TGTGCCAGCAGCAAAAGGGGGCGGGAGGCCACTGGCAATGAGCAGTTCTTC. This sequence encodes CASSKRGREATGNEQFF.